The 32 T cell receptor beta chains presented below share a single source sample, sequenced in a study of blood T cell repertoires in COVID-19. Sequencing was performed with immunoSEQ multiplex PCR; in TCRdb, only in-frame clones are kept and a portion is missing. This table has about 250,000 clones, 84% appearing once. Sequences were obtained from PBMCs or T cells enriched from blood (not recorded which). These receptors all stem from a man between 45 and 60 years old who had recovered from COVID-19.

The chain combines TRBV4-1 with TRBJ2-6, with TRBD1 matching over 10 bases. Germline trimming cut 3 bases from V and 0 bases from J; bases unmatched to any gene: 8. Germline V gene lookup returns CDR1 MGHRA and CDR2 YSYEKL. The CDR3 sequence is 19 residues long. CDR3 in amino acids: CASSHGPGTGDSGANVLTF. DNA for the CDR3: TGCGCCAGCAGCCATGGGCCCGGGACAGGGGACTCTGGGGCCAACGTCCTGACTTTC.

CDR3 loop: CASSLWIRTGAFF. The CDR3 nucleotides are TGTGCCAGCAGCTTATGGATTCGAACGGGAGCTTTCTTT. The chain recombines TRBV11-1 with TRBJ1-1; D not resolved. V dropped 2 bases and J dropped 10 bases, with 14 bases sitting between them. The CDR3 has 13 residues. The germline CDR1 and CDR2 sequences are SGHAT and FQDESV (reference sequence).

The chain couples TRBV5-6 to TRBJ1-5; no firm D call. CDR3 size: 15 residues. Germline values: CDR1 SGHDT, CDR2 YYEEEE. Trimming stripped 0 bases from V and 5 bases from J, with 12 bases between. CDR3 amino acids: CASSLARGGHQPQHF. CDR3 DNA sequence: TGTGCCAGCAGCTTGGCTCGAGGCGGGCATCAGCCCCAGCATTTT.

This sequence joins TRBV7-2 and TRBJ1-3; 9 bases are a match to TRBD1. The CDR3 is 16 residues long. The V gene's germline CDR1 is SGHTA and CDR2 FQGNSA. The V gene end was trimmed by 1 base and the J gene end by 4 bases; junction bases not matched to a gene: 5. Here the CDR3 DNA reads TGTGCCAGCAGCTTAGGGGGGACAGGGTACGGAAACACCATATATTTT. It specifies CASSLGGTGYGNTIYF.

This chain connects TRBV5-1 to TRBJ2-7; D is possibly TRBD1 (5 bases). This CDR3 contains 13 residues. CDR1 and CDR2 from the germline V gene are SGHRS and YFSETQ. V shed 5 bases and J shed 0 bases, with 9 bases lying between them. The CDR3 nucleotides are TGCGCCAGCAGATCCGACAGCTCCTACGAGCAGTACTTC. Its protein is CASRSDSSYEQYF.

V is TRBV5-5 and J is TRBJ2-2, with 7 bases that match TRBD1. This CDR3 is built from 19 residues. Trimming removed 6 bases from V and 4 bases from J; junction bases left unmatched: 21. Per germline, CDR1 SGHKS and CDR2 YYEKEE (reference sequence). The CDR3 bases are TGTGCCAGCACTCTGGAGGAGTTAATGGGGACAGCTCGCACCGGGGAGCTGTTTTTT. Translation: CASTLEELMGTARTGELFF. Full variable domain (outside the CDR3, taken from reference TRBV5-5 and TRBJ2-2): DAGVTQSPTHLIKTRGQQVTLRCSPISGHKSVSWYQQVLGQGPQFIFQYYEKEERGRGNFPDRFSARQFPNYSSELNVNALLLGDSALYLCASTLEELMGTARTGELFFGEGSRLTVL.

This clone was detected once. The chain couples TRBV5-1 to TRBJ2-2, with 8 bases fitting TRBD1. The CDR3 sequence is 17 residues long. Unmatched junction bases numbered 8, after V lost 4 bases and J lost 0 bases. Germline V lookup: CDR1 SGHRS, CDR2 YFSETQ. CDR3 sequence (DNA): TGCGCCAGCAGCCCAGAGACAGGGGCCTCGAACACCGGGGAGCTGTTTTTT. Translating it yields CASSPETGASNTGELFF.

This chain connects TRBV3-1 (or the pseudogene TRBV3-2) to TRBJ1-6; the match to TRBD1 covers 8 bases. The CDR3 contains 14 residues. J gave up 7 bases and V 4 bases, and 3 bases lay outside the gene matches. Germline loops: CDR1 LGHDT, CDR2 YNNKEL (reference sequence). CDR3 DNA sequence: TGTGCCAGCAGCCCCCGACAGGGGAATTCACCCCTCCACTTT. It encodes CASSPRQGNSPLHF.

CDR3 residues: CASSPPYRQGGNIQYF. The CDR3 DNA sequence: TGTGCCAGCAGCCCCCCATATAGACAGGGCGGGAACATTCAGTACTTC. This chain connects TRBV7-8 to TRBJ2-4, with 7 bases fitting TRBD1. The CDR3 length is 16 residues. Per the germline V gene, CDR1 is SGHVS and CDR2 is FQNEAQ. With 5 bases clipped from V and 7 bases from J, the junction kept 14 bases outside the gene matches.

Worth noting for this clone: At one boundary the junction diverges from the germline segment, which might be a read error. CDR3 sequence reads: CASSKSRVSGGYTF. The CDR3 nucleotides are TGTGCCAGCAGCAAATCACGGGTATCGGGTGGCTACACCTTC. The genes are TRBV16 and TRBJ1-2, with no clear D. The CDR3 covers 14 residues. Germline V gives CDR1 KGHSY, CDR2 FQNENV.

The chain's CDR3 is CASSRTGHIYEQYF. The CDR3 bases are TGTGCCAGTAGTCGAACGGGACACATCTACGAGCAGTACTTC. This chain joins TRBV19 and TRBJ2-7; maybe TRBD1 (6 bases). Germline V gene lookup returns CDR1 LNHDA and CDR2 SQIVND (reference sequence). The ends were cut back, 5 bases at V and 3 bases at J, with 14 bases in the middle. The CDR3 sequence is 14 residues long.

V gene TRBV7-3 combines with J gene TRBJ2-1, with D hard to call. Trimming shortened V by 1 base and J by 4 bases, and 5 bases separated the two germline ends. The germline V gene encodes CDR1 SGHTA and CDR2 FQGTGA. The CDR3 consists of 13 residues. Here the CDR3 DNA reads TGTGCCAGCAGCTTAAACGGGTACAATGAGCAGTTCTTC. Protein product: CASSLNGYNEQFF.

In this sample, this clone turned up a few times. The same CDR3 also results from other DNA sequences found in this sample. The V and J genes are TRBV5-4 and TRBJ1-5, with a possible D match to TRBD1 (5 bases). V lost 0 bases and J 4 bases, leaving 8 bases between the germline ends. CDR1 and CDR2 from the germline V gene are SGHNT and YYREEE (reference sequence). There are 14 residues in the CDR3. The CDR3 DNA follows: TGTGCCAGCAGCTTGGGGGGGGGTAATCAGCCCCAGCATTTT. Its protein is CASSLGGGNQPQHF. Using reference TRBV5-4 and TRBJ1-5 for the parts outside the CDR3, the full variable domain is ETGVTQSPTHLIKTRGQQVTLRCSSQSGHNTVSWYQQALGQGPQFIFQYYREEENGRGNFPPRFSGLQFPNYSSELNVNALELDDSALYLCASSLGGGNQPQHFGDGTRLSIL.

The gene calls are TRBV5-4 and TRBJ1-3; D is possibly TRBD1 (6 bases). Germline values: CDR1 SGHNT, CDR2 YYREEE (reference sequence). The V gene lost 2 bases and the J gene lost 7 bases, with 19 bases spanning the gap. The CDR3 length is 16 residues. CDR3 DNA: TGTGCCAGCAGCTTTGGGGACAAGTCACTTGCGAACACCATATATTTT. It is translated as CASSFGDKSLANTIYF.

The chain joins TRBV7-8 to TRBJ1-5, with 10 bases fitting TRBD1. Germline V gene data show CDR1 as SGHVS and CDR2 as FQNEAQ. The CDR3 runs 16 residues. V lost 4 bases and J lost 6; bases outside the gene matches: 9. DNA of the CDR3: TGTGCCAGCAGCTCAAGGGACAGGGGAAGGATTCAGCCCCAGCATTTT. This translates into CASSSRDRGRIQPQHF. Drawing the rest from reference TRBV7-8 and TRBJ1-5, the complete variable domain is GAGVSQSPRYKVAKRGQDVALRCDPISGHVSLFWYQQALGQGPEFLTYFQNEAQLDKSGLPSDRFFAERPEGSVSTLKIQRTQQEDSAVYLCASSSRDRGRIQPQHFGDGTRLSIL.

Concerning this clone: Mismatch with germline at one junction end may stem from a read error. The V call is TRBV7-8, the J call TRBJ2-3; D possibly corresponds to TRBD1 (6 bases). Per the germline V gene, CDR1 is SGHVS and CDR2 is FQNEAQ. This CDR3 contains 15 residues. CDR3 region: CASSQPTGSTDAQYF. The CDR3 bases are TGTGCCAGCAGCCAACCAACAGGGAGCACAGATGCGCAGTATTTT.

This chain joins TRBV12-5 and TRBJ2-3; no clear D. V was cut by 0 bases and J by 6 bases, with 13 bases left in between. Per germline, CDR1 LGHNT and CDR2 FRNRAP. This CDR3 contains 15 residues. This CDR3 reads CASGLVLRDTDTQYF. The CDR3 nucleotides read TGTGCTAGTGGTTTGGTCCTCCGAGACACCGATACGCAGTATTTT. The full variable domain, rest sourced from reference TRBV12-5 and TRBJ2-3, is DARVTQTPRHKVTEMGQEVTMRCQPILGHNTVFWYRQTMMQGLELLAYFRNRAPLDDSGMPKDRFSAEMPDATLATLKIQPSEPRDSAVYFCASGLVLRDTDTQYFGPGTRLTVL.

The chain combines TRBV14 with TRBJ1-6; no firm D call. With 0 bases removed from V and 3 bases from J, the gap between germline ends came to 18 bases. CDR3 length equals 19 residues. In germline, CDR1 is SGHDN, CDR2 FVKESK. The CDR3 loop reads CASSQEPGHNEFYNSPLHF. The CDR3 coding sequence is TGTGCCAGCAGCCAAGAACCAGGCCACAACGAATTCTATAATTCACCCCTCCACTTT.

The gene calls are TRBV6-5 and TRBJ1-5; TRBD1 agrees at 7 bases. Germline V gene data show CDR1 as MNHEY and CDR2 as SVGAGI. The ends lost 5 bases at V and 2 bases at J; junction bases unmatched: 3. This CDR3 is 14 amino acids long. Here the CDR3 reads CASSPRGGNQPQHF. CDR3 DNA sequence: TGTGCCAGCAGTCCCAGGGGGGGCAATCAGCCCCAGCATTTT.

Notes on this clone: At the DNA level, this CDR3 is encoded by other sequences in the same sample as well. The rearrangement links TRBV18 to TRBJ2-5, with D tentatively TRBD2 (6 bases). The V gene's germline CDR1 is KGHSH and CDR2 LQKENI. The CDR3 runs to 15 residues. The germline V and J ends were trimmed by 2 bases and 5 bases, with 15 bases remaining between them. CDR3 residues: CASSPTGGIGETQYF. CDR3 DNA sequence: TGTGCCAGCTCACCAACCGGGGGTATTGGGGAGACCCAGTACTTC.

The V gene is TRBV4-2, the J gene TRBJ2-7, with D possibly TRBD2 on 5 matching bases. Germline assignment: CDR1 LGHNA and CDR2 YNFKEQ. There are 15 residues in the CDR3. Trimming left V 0 bases short and J 3 bases short, with 12 bases between. In nucleotides, the CDR3 is TGTGCCAGCAGCCAAGATAGAGGGTATGGCTACGAGCAGTACTTC. Protein sequence: CASSQDRGYGYEQYF.

The rearrangement joins TRBV29-1 to TRBJ2-5, with 11 bases fitting TRBD2. CDR3 length: 13 residues. V was clipped by 7 bases and J by 2 bases; unmatched bases: 3. Germline lookup yields CDR1 SQVTM and CDR2 ANQGSEA. The CDR3 DNA is TGCAGCGCCGGGACTAGCGGACAAGAGACCCAGTACTTC. The encoded protein is CSAGTSGQETQYF.

This clone was seen more than once but under ten times. The chain uses TRBV7-2 and TRBJ2-1; 9 bases are a match to TRBD2. CDR1 is SGHTA, CDR2 FQGNSA, per germline. This CDR3 has 16 amino acids. V shed 4 bases and J 2 bases; nucleotides not matched to a gene: 6. The CDR3 DNA reads as TGTGCCAGCAGCTCGGTAGCGGGGGAGGCCTACAATGAGCAGTTCTTC. Translation: CASSSVAGEAYNEQFF.

The chain has TRBV4-1 and TRBJ2-5; TRBD1 is a possible D gene (6 bases). Between the trimmed V and J ends, which lost 1 base and 5 bases, there was a span of 11 bases. CDR1 and CDR2 (germline): MGHRA, YSYEKL. This CDR3 is built from 14 residues. CDR3 DNA: TGCGCCAGCAGCCAAGGACAGGTCTGGGAGACCCAGTACTTC. Protein: CASSQGQVWETQYF.

This clone was seen many times. The V call is TRBV7-9, the J call TRBJ2-1; 7 positions agree with TRBD2. J was trimmed by 9 bases and V by 3 bases; bases with no gene match: 14. The CDR3 runs 16 residues. Germline-derived CDR1 and CDR2 are SEHNR and FQNEAQ (reference sequence). CDR3 nucleotide sequence: TGTGCCAGCAGCTTTATCGGGACTAACTCCGGCGGTGAGCAGTTCTTC. As protein: CASSFIGTNSGGEQFF.

This chain uses TRBV10-1 with TRBJ2-3; TRBD2 might be the D (7 bases). The V end lost 2 bases, the J end lost 0 bases, and 12 bases lay between the germline ends. In germline, CDR1 is WNHNN, CDR2 SYGVQD (reference sequence). This CDR3 comprises 16 residues. For the CDR3, the DNA is TGCGCCAGCAGTGAGCGGCGGGGGCCTAGCACAGATACGCAGTATTTT. Its protein product is CASSERRGPSTDTQYF.

The V and J genes are TRBV25-1 and TRBJ2-5, with 9 nucleotides matching TRBD1. The V gene's germline CDR1 is MGHDK and CDR2 SYGVNS. J lost 2 bases, V lost 7 bases, and 5 bases had no gene match. This CDR3 region has 14 residues. DNA for the CDR3: TGTGCCAGCACTGGGACAGGGCGACAAGAGACCCAGTACTTC. Amino acids: CASTGTGRQETQYF. The full variable domain, completed using reference TRBV25-1 and TRBJ2-5, is EADIYQTPRYLVIGTGKKITLECSQTMGHDKMYWYQQDPGMELHLIHYSYGVNSTEKGDLSSESTVSRIRTEHFPLTLESARPSHTSQYLCASTGTGRQETQYFGPGTRLLVL.

This rearrangement joins TRBV2 to TRBJ1-2; 7 bases map to TRBD1. The germline V gene has CDR1 SNHLY and CDR2 FYNNEI. CDR3 length: 13 residues. Trimming at V came to 8 bases and at J to 2 bases, leaving 5 bases not matched to a gene. Here the CDR3 reads CASQEQGNYGYTF. CDR3 bases: TGTGCCAGCCAAGAACAGGGGAACTATGGCTACACCTTC. The complete variable domain, with remaining parts taken from reference TRBV2 and TRBJ1-2, reads EPEVTQTPSHQVTQMGQEVILRCVPISNHLYFYWYRQILGQKVEFLVSFYNNEISEKSEIFDDQFSVERPDGSNFTLKIRSTKLEDSAMYFCASQEQGNYGYTFGSGTRLTVV.

The chain recombines TRBV27 with TRBJ2-7; TRBD2 matches 15 bases. The germline V gene encodes CDR1 MNHEY and CDR2 SMNVEV (reference sequence). The CDR3 length is 15 residues. Trimming cost V 6 bases and J 1 base; bases outside gene matches: 1. CDR3 DNA sequence: TGTGCCAGCAGGGGACTAGCGGGAGGATCCTACGAGCAGTACTTC. This sequence encodes CASRGLAGGSYEQYF.

This sequence joins TRBV24-1 and TRBJ2-5; 8 bases match TRBD1. The CDR3 runs to 14 residues. Germline CDR1 and CDR2: KGHDR and SFDVKD. With V trimmed by 9 bases and J by 13 bases, 18 bases remained unmatched. CDR3 in amino acids: CATCGDRDRRPGYF. In DNA, the CDR3 is TGTGCCACCTGTGGGGACCGGGACAGGCGACCCGGGTACTTC.

This clone was detected once. The gene calls are TRBV10-3 and TRBJ2-5; 10 bases match TRBD1. V lost 10 bases, J lost 7 bases, and 12 bases stayed unmatched. Per the germline V gene, CDR1 is ENHRY and CDR2 is SYGVKD. The CDR3 totals 14 residues. The CDR3 sequence: CASEPGQGCGTQYF. CDR3 bases: TGTGCCAGCGAACCGGGACAGGGGTGCGGGACCCAGTACTTC.

The chain joins TRBV15 to TRBJ2-1; maybe TRBD1 (6 bases). CDR3 length: 16 residues. Germline V lookup: CDR1 LNHNV, CDR2 YYDKDF (reference sequence). V was trimmed by 6 bases and J by 4 bases, leaving 19 bases between them. CDR3 sequence reads: CATRGGGQGFYNEQFF. CDR3 bases: TGTGCCACCAGAGGCGGTGGCCAGGGGTTTTACAATGAGCAGTTCTTC. The full variable domain, rest sourced from reference TRBV15 and TRBJ2-1, is DAMVIQNPRYQVTQFGKPVTLSCSQTLNHNVMYWYQQKSSQAPKLLFHYYDKDFNNEADTPDNFQSRRPNTSFCFLDIRSPGLGDTAMYLCATRGGGQGFYNEQFFGPGTRLTVL.